This T cell receptor (beta chain) originates from a study of blood T cells in healthy people across ages. The CDR3 is 15 amino acids. Germline lookup yields CDR1 LGHDT and CDR2 YNNKEL (reference sequence). V was shortened by 7 bases and J by 2 bases, with 16 bases between the two germline ends. Combining a sample-barcoded 5' primer with a J-beta primer mix, a second PCR ran for 7 to 11 cycles. Every molecule of cDNA carried a tag from a template-switch adaptor with 12 random nucleotides. TCRdb called the 5' RACE reads again in MiXCR, with one record for every CDR3 protein. The table lists 1.4 million to 1.5 million distinct CDR3 sequences, about 40% of them singletons. Per sample, no less than 5.5 micrograms of total RNA were extracted. This clonotype was seen a single time.

The TCR sequence derives from a woman between 18 and 29 years old in good health. This chain connects TRBV3-1 to TRBJ2-3; no reliable D call. The specimen was blood. The CDR3 nucleotides are TGTGCCAGCAAGGATCGTCGACTCTACACAGATACGCAGTATTTT. It codes for CASKDRRLYTDTQYF.